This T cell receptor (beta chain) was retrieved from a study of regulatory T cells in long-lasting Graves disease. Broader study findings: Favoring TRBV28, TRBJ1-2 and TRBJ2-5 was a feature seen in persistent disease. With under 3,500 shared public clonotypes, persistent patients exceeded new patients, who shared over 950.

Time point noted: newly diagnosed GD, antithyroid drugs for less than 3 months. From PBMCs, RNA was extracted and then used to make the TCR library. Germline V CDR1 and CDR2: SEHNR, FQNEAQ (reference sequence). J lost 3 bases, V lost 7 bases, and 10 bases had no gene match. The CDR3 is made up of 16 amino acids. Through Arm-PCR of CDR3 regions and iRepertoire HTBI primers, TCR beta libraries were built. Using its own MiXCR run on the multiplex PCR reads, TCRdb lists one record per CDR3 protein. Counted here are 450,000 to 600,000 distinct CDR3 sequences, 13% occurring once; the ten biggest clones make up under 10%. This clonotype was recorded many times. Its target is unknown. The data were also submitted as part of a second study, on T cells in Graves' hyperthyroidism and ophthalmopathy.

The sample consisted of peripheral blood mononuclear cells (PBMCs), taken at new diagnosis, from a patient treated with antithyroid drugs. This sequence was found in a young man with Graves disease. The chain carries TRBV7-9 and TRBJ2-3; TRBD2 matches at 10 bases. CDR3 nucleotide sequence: TGTGCCAGCACCCCCATAGCGGGAGGCCTAACAGATACGCAGTATTTT. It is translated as CASTPIAGGLTDTQYF.